This T cell receptor beta chain was recovered during a study of control samples from healthy donors and cancer patients. Generated by immunoSEQ multiplex PCR, the TCRdb table keeps only in-frame clones and is missing some. The table records some 54,000 clones, roughly 96% of them present only once. Looked up from germline, CDR1 is KGHSH and CDR2 is LQKENI. V lost 5 bases to trimming and J lost 3 bases, with 17 bases between them. There are 15 residues in the CDR3. The TCR was taken from a woman in her twenties or thirties in good health. The chain joins TRBV18 to TRBJ2-7, with a possible D match to TRBD2 (6 bases). The sample consisted of blood. For the CDR3, the DNA is TGTGCCAGCTCAGCGGGACCACCTAAGGGCTACGAGCAGTACTTC. Translation: CASSAGPPKGYEQYF.